This T cell receptor beta chain is from a study of T cells after yellow fever vaccination (dated by TCRdb to between 2017 and 2020). In the study overall: Libraries from fractions with low cell numbers were prepared with the SMART-Seq v4 Ultra Low Input RNA kit. Blood was collected at multiple timepoints before and after primary and secondary immunization, and bulk PBMC replicates and cell subsets were isolated. Two healthy male donors, one aged 18 to 29 and one aged 30 to 39 years, were included in the cohort. To track T-cell clones before and after primary and booster YFV17D yellow fever vaccination, bulk TCR alpha and beta repertoires were sequenced longitudinally.

Here is what the overall study found, with its caveats: A small fraction of clonotypes appeared in both the CD4 and CD8 compartments, likely as a result of convergent recombination. Because only a couple of donors were included in the study, the extent to which the findings can be generalized is limited. FACS-sorted repertoires could contain abundant contaminating clonotypes from the bulk population, so computational filtering was required. Most clones expanded after primary vaccination (96% of CD4 and over 80% of CD8) were re-detected after the booster, suggesting that broad memory maintenance occurred. The secondary T-cell response was weaker than the primary response but faster, peaking on day 5 instead of day 15.

Unmatched junction bases come to 2, with V trimmed by 1 base and J by 7 bases. The germline V gene encodes CDR1 LGHNA and CDR2 YSLEER. The CDR3, from cysteine to phenylalanine, totals 15 residues. Of all the DNA, just the CDR3 is kept, 45 bases in frame from base 1. What the treatment or condition label conveys for this sample: live attenuated yellow fever vaccine strain. A standard Ficoll-Paque protocol was used to isolate PBMCs from peripheral blood. Dynabeads CD4 and CD8 positive selection kits were used to isolate the CD4 and CD8 T-cell fractions. RNA was extracted with TriZol from bulk PBMCs, CD4 and CD8 fractions, and dextramer-positive and dextramer-negative fractions. This clonotype was detected a few times. The target of this receptor is not known. No much larger clone exists at a distance of one base, and base qualities are not known. The sample was run on an Illumina NovaSeq 6000. Synthesis of TCR cDNA relied on 5'RACE template switching, a step that introduced a universal primer site along with unique molecular identifiers. cDNA synthesis was primed from both the TCR alpha and TCR beta constant segments. Two PCR steps were used to amplify libraries, with sample barcodes and sequencing adapters being added in the second step. Libraries were sequenced on Illumina HiSeq 2500 (2x100 bp) or NovaSeq (2x150 bp). The authors' pipeline ran thus. MIGEC handled demultiplexing of reads and collapsing into UMI consensus sequences, while MiXCR performed V(D)J alignment. Clonotypes responding to the vaccine were identified with edgeR on replicate PBMC samples, with the criteria of FDR below 0.01 and a log2 fold change above 5 up to day 15. Bulk clonotypes were assigned CD4 or CD8 identity according to which sequenced CD4 or CD8 repertoire held them at higher abundance. Using fastp at Q25 and MiXCR, TCRdb reprocessed the public reads and kept productive beta chains. Merged by CDR3 protein, the rows form single entries marked with the most common genes and DNA. It is TCRdb's table, rather than the study itself, that gives the V and J calls and clone size. The sample table holds some 300,000 distinct CDR3 sequences, of which roughly 9% were seen once. The ten largest make up approximately 3.3% of the sample.

Recombination joined TRBV4-3 with TRBJ1-4, and 11 junctional nucleotides match TRBD1. The sequencing here drew on CD4+ T cells sorted from PBMCs, taken 5 days after the yellow fever booster vaccination. The sequence was obtained from a young man who received the YFV17D yellow fever vaccine. The DNA reads as follows: TGCGCCAGCAGCCAAGGGGACAGGGGGATTGAAAAACTGTTTTTT. Translation gives CASSQGDRGIEKLFF.